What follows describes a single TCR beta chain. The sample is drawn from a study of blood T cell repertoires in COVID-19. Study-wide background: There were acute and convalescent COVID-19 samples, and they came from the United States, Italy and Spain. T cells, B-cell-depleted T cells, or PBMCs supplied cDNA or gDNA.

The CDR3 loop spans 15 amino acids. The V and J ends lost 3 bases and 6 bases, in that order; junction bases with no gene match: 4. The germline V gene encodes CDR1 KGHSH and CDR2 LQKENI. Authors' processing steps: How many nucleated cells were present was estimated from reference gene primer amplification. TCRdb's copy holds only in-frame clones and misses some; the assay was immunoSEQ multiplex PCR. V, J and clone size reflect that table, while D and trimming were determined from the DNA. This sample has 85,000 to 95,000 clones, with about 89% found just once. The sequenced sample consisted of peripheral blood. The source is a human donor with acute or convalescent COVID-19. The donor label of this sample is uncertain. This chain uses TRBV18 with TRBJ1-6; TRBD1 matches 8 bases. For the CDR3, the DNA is TGTGCCAGCTCACCCGGGACAGGCCTTAATTCACCCCTCCACTTT. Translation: CASSPGTGLNSPLHF. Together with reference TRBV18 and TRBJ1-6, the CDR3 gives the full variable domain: NAGVMQNPRHLVRRRGQEARLRCSPMKGHSHVYWYRQLPEEGLKFMVYLQKENIIDESGMPKERFSAEFPKEGPSILRIQQVVRGDSAAYFCASSPGTGLNSPLHFGNGTRLTVT.